These T cell receptor beta chains were read from a single sample in a study of cytomegalovirus exposure and HLA in healthy donors. This table comes from immunoSEQ multiplex PCR, and its TCRdb copy is limited to in-frame clones, with some not included. The profile shows some 150,000 clones, almost 85% of them singletons. The sequenced sample consisted of PBMCs. These receptors all stem from a man aged 18 to 29 in good health and CMV-seropositive. Both conserved end residues are part of each CDR3. Fields, in order: CDR3 length, V gene, D gene, clone size, J gene, CDR3 DNA, CDR3 protein. A D gene is named only where the DNA matches it firmly. A clone size is listed for some rows: how often the clone was seen (once, few, many), or a class if it is expanded.

13	TRBV5-1	.	.	TRBJ2-5	TGCGCCAGCAGCTTGGTCCTCCAAGAGACCCAGTACTTC	CASSLVLQETQYF
14	TRBV19	.	.	TRBJ1-1	TGTGCCAGTAGTCCTCAGGGAGGGAACACTGAAGCTTTCTTT	CASSPQGGNTEAFF
17	TRBV28	TRBD1	.	TRBJ2-5	TGTGCCAGCAGTTTCCCCGGGACAGGGAGCCTAGGAGAGACCCAGTACTTC	CASSFPGTGSLGETQYF
15	TRBV7-9	.	.	TRBJ2-1	TGTGCCAGCAGCTTAGTATCGACCCTAGCGTATGAGCAGTTCTTC	CASSLVSTLAYEQFF
13	TRBV7-8	.	.	TRBJ1-5	TGTGCCAGCAGCTCCGGTGTCCATCAGCCCCAGCATTTT	CASSSGVHQPQHF
15	TRBV4-1	.	.	TRBJ2-7	TGCGCCAGCAGCCACCCGGCAGGAATGATGCCTGCGCAGTACTTC	CASSHPAGMMPAQYF
13	TRBV4-1	.	.	TRBJ1-5	TGCGCCAGCAGCCTTCGGGGTGGGCAGCCCCAGCATTTT	CASSLRGGQPQHF
19	TRBV9	.	few	TRBJ1-5	TGTGCCAGCAGCGTAAGAAGGGAGGGAGGGGCATATAGCAATCAGCCCCAGCATTTT	CASSVRREGGAYSNQPQHF
16	TRBV11-2	.	.	TRBJ2-7	TGTGCCAGCAGCTTAGGGGGTAGCGGTTTCTCCTACGAGCAGTACTTC	CASSLGGSGFSYEQYF
15	TRBV5-1	TRBD1	few	TRBJ2-7	TGCGCCAGCAGCTACCCGGGACAGGGAATCTACGAGCAGTACTTC	CASSYPGQGIYEQYF
15	TRBV7-9	.	.	TRBJ1-3	TGTGCCAGCAGCCCCTTCCAGGGCGATGGAAACACCATATATTTT	CASSPFQGDGNTIYF
14	TRBV7-2	.	.	TRBJ2-3	TGTGCCAGCAGCCCAGCCCAGGGATCACATAAGCAGTATTTT	CASSPAQGSHKQYF
18	TRBV9	.	.	TRBJ1-1	TGTGCCAGCAGCGTAGTGCATTCGGACGCACTAGGGTACACTGAAGCTTTCTTT	CASSVVHSDALGYTEAFF
12	TRBV30	.	.	TRBJ2-7	TGTGCCTGGAGTGTAGCAGGGTACGAGCAGTACTTC	CAWSVAGYEQYF
17	TRBV29-1	.	.	TRBJ2-4	TGCAGCGCAGAAGGGTACGCAGGGGGAGGCTCCAAAAACATTCAGTACTTC	CSAEGYAGGGSKNIQYF
15	TRBV28	.	.	TRBJ2-4	TGTGCCAGCAGCGAACCTGGACTAGCCAAAAACATTCAGTACTTC	CASSEPGLAKNIQYF
15	TRBV5-1	.	.	TRBJ2-2	TGCGCCAGCAGCCCTCCGGACTCGAACACCGGGGAGCTGTTTTTT	CASSPPDSNTGELFF
13	TRBV5-1	TRBD2	.	TRBJ2-7	TGCGCCAGCAGCATGGGACTAGAAGGCGCGCAGTACTTC	CASSMGLEGAQYF
14	TRBV11-2	TRBD1	.	TRBJ1-2	TGTGCCAGCAGCGTCGACAGGGGGCGCGCTGGCTACACCTTC	CASSVDRGRAGYTF
14	TRBV6-1	TRBD1	.	TRBJ1-6	TGTGCCAGCAGTGGGACAGGTTATAATTCACCCCTCCACTTT	CASSGTGYNSPLHF
14	TRBV19	TRBD1	.	TRBJ2-7	TGTGCCAGTAGTATCGGGACAGGGGGAGACGAGCAGTACTTC	CASSIGTGGDEQYF
14	TRBV10-2	TRBD1	.	TRBJ1-1	TGCGCCAGTTCGACAGGGATCGGTAACACTGAAGCTTTCTTT	CASSTGIGNTEAFF
13	TRBV7-3	.	.	TRBJ1-2	TGTGCCAGCAGCTCCCGGGGTCCCGATGGCTACACCTTC	CASSSRGPDGYTF